One sample yielded the 28 T cell receptor beta chains listed below, sequenced in a study of Graves' ophthalmopathy and Graves' hyperthyroidism. Investigators amplified TCR beta CDR3 regions from RNA transcripts. HTBI-primed first-round RT-PCR preceded second-round multiplex PCR. A single record per CDR3 protein comes from TCRdb applying MiXCR to the multiplex PCR reads. Among 620,000 or so distinct CDR3 sequences listed, 22% were seen once. Input material: peripheral blood. The receptor source for this set is a woman aged 18-35 years with stable Graves' hyperthyroidism. Some clones in this sample may be carry-over from other donors' samples.

This chain uses TRBV6-5 with TRBJ2-7; D may be TRBD1 (7 bases). The V gene's germline CDR1 is MNHEY and CDR2 SVGAGI. The CDR3 is made up of 15 amino acids. V shed 1 base and J shed 0 bases, with 10 bases lying between them. CDR3 loop: CASSYLRDSSYEQYF. The DNA of the CDR3 is TGTGCCAGCAGTTACTTGCGGGACAGCTCCTACGAGCAGTACTTC.

This clonotype was picked up many times. V gene TRBV6-5 combines with J gene TRBJ1-2, with 9 bases lining up with TRBD1. The V segment lost 2 bases and the J segment 4 bases; nucleotides outside the gene matches: 5. CDR1 and CDR2 from the germline V gene are MNHEY and SVGAGI. The CDR3 sequence is 15 residues long. CDR3 loop: CASSYTGTGIYGYTF. CDR3 nucleotide sequence: TGTGCCAGCAGTTACACCGGGACAGGGATCTATGGCTACACCTTC.

At least ten counts were recorded for this clonotype. The chain links TRBV28 to TRBJ1-2; D uncertain. The CDR3 has 12 amino acids. The V end lost 5 bases, the J end lost 4 bases, and 8 bases lay between the germline ends. Germline V CDR1 and CDR2: MDHEN, SYDVKM. The CDR3 nucleotides read TGTGCCAGCAGTCTGCAGAGCTATGGCTACACCTTC. Translation gives CASSLQSYGYTF.

This clonotype was counted at least ten times. The V gene is TRBV6-5, the J gene TRBJ1-2; possibly TRBD1 for D (6 bases). Germline lookup yields CDR1 MNHEY and CDR2 SVGAGI. V lost 0 bases and J lost 8, with 10 bases in between. The CDR3 spans 13 residues. The CDR3 coding sequence is TGTGCCAGCAGTTACTCTGGGGGCCTCGGCTACACCTTC. Its protein product is CASSYSGGLGYTF.

This clonotype was seen many times. The J gene is TRBJ1-1, the V gene TRBV20-1; weak D call: TRBD1 (5 bases). The CDR3 runs to 18 residues. The germline V gene has CDR1 DFQATT and CDR2 SNEGSKA (reference sequence). The V end was cut by 3 bases, the J end by 1 base, with 24 bases between. The DNA for the CDR3 is TGCAGTGCTAGCCCCGTTAGGGATGTTGGGGCGGGGAACACTGAAGCTTTCTTT. It encodes CSASPVRDVGAGNTEAFF.

Turning to this clonotype: A much larger clone lies one base from this, so it may be a read error. The V call is TRBV7-2, the J call TRBJ2-5, with no clear D. This CDR3 has 15 residues. Per the germline V gene, CDR1 is SGHTA and CDR2 is FQGNSA. Trimming cost V 3 bases and J 5 bases, with 16 bases left between them. This CDR3 reads CASSLSFWGWETQYF. CDR3 in DNA: TGTGCCAGCAGCTTGAGCTTCTGGGGTTGGGAGACCCAGTACTTC.

This clonotype was seen a few times. J is TRBJ1-2 and V is TRBV12-5; TRBD1 aligns across 9 bases. This CDR3 has 15 amino acids. CDR1 LGHNT and CDR2 FRNRAP come from the germline V gene. The V segment lost 4 bases and the J segment 3 bases; nucleotides outside the gene matches: 6. As DNA, the CDR3 is TGTGCTAGTGGTTCAGGGACAGGGAGCTACTATGGCTACACCTTC. Its protein product is CASGSGTGSYYGYTF. The variable domain in full, with the rest retrieved from reference TRBV12-5 and TRBJ1-2, is DARVTQTPRHKVTEMGQEVTMRCQPILGHNTVFWYRQTMMQGLELLAYFRNRAPLDDSGMPKDRFSAEMPDATLATLKIQPSEPRDSAVYFCASGSGTGSYYGYTFGSGTRLTVV.

The sample holds many counts of this clonotype. V and J are TRBV6-1 and TRBJ2-6; unclear D gene. CDR1 is MNHNS and CDR2 is SASEGT in the germline V gene. This CDR3 has 14 residues. V was cut by 0 bases and J by 2 bases, with 2 bases left in between. The CDR3 region is CASSEATGANVLTF. For the CDR3, the DNA is TGTGCCAGCAGTGAAGCGACTGGGGCCAACGTCCTGACTTTC.

This clonotype came up once. The V gene is TRBV30, the J gene TRBJ1-1; possible D gene TRBD1, 5 bases. Germline assignment: CDR1 GTSNPN and CDR2 SVGIG (reference sequence). This CDR3 contains 14 residues. Deletions cut 0 bases from V and 3 bases from J, with 11 bases between. CDR3 bases: TGTGCCTGGAGTGTACTCGGGGGGGACACTGAAGCTTTCTTT. Translating gives CAWSVLGGDTEAFF.

This clonotype was counted at least ten times. This rearrangement joins TRBV29-1 to TRBJ2-7; a possible D gene is TRBD1 (6 bases). V was clipped by 7 bases and J by 1 base, with 11 bases between them. This CDR3 has 12 amino acids. Germline V gene data show CDR1 as SQVTM and CDR2 as ANQGSEA. The CDR3 DNA reads as TGCAGCGCCTCGGACAGTTCCTACGAGCAGTACTTC. Residues: CSASDSSYEQYF.

This clonotype was detected only a few times. The chain employs TRBV25-1 and TRBJ2-2, with 9 bases that match TRBD1. CDR3 size: 15 residues. The germline gives CDR1 MGHDK, CDR2 SYGVNS. Losses at the gene ends were 6 bases for V and 7 bases for J; bases not matched to a gene: 9. DNA for the CDR3: TGTGCCAGCAGCTCCTGGACAGGGGACGACGGGGAGCTGTTTTTT. Protein: CASSSWTGDDGELFF.

Remarks on this clonotype: Given the absence of the conserved phenylalanine or tryptophan at the CDR3 end, a read error is likely. The rearrangement uses TRBV6-1 and TRBJ1-5; possibly TRBD1 for D (6 bases). The CDR3 spans 13 residues. From germline, CDR1 is MNHNS and CDR2 SASEGT. Trimming left V 11 bases short and J 3 bases short, with 14 bases between. DNA of the CDR3: TGTGCCGGTGGCGGGGGCGTCAATCAGCCCCAGCATTAT. Its protein is CAGGGGVNQPQHY.

This clonotype was seen ten or more times. The V call is TRBV4-1, the J call TRBJ1-2; TRBD1 matches 10 bases. With V trimmed by 4 bases and J by 5 bases, 10 bases remained unmatched. The CDR3 has 16 amino acids. Per the germline V gene, CDR1 is MGHRA and CDR2 is YSYEKL. Here the CDR3 DNA reads TGCGCCAGCAGCCGCGGGGGACAGGGGAAGAAGTATGGCTACACCTTC. Encoded protein: CASSRGGQGKKYGYTF.

This chain uses TRBV6-1 with TRBJ1-5; tentative D call: TRBD1 (6 bases). CDR3 length: 18 amino acids. Germline V lookup: CDR1 MNHNS, CDR2 SASEGT. The V and J ends lost 2 bases and 0 bases respectively, with 17 bases between them. The CDR3 loop is CASSETGWATYSNQPQHF. The CDR3 coding sequence is TGTGCCAGCAGTGAAACAGGGTGGGCTACTTATAGCAATCAGCCCCAGCATTTT.

This clonotype was seen a single time. The V and J genes are TRBV28 and TRBJ2-7, with a possible D match to TRBD2 (6 bases). This CDR3 is built from 13 residues. Trimming cost V 5 bases and J 6 bases, with 14 bases left between them. From germline, CDR1 is MDHEN and CDR2 SYDVKM. CDR3 in DNA: TGTGCCAGCAGTGAAGGGCTAGCGCGCGAGCAGTACTTC. Translation gives CASSEGLAREQYF.

This clonotype came up many times. V usage is TRBV6-5 and J usage is TRBJ1-2; D gene ambiguous. The CDR3 consists of 13 residues. From germline, CDR1 is MNHEY and CDR2 SVGAGI. The V and J ends lost 0 bases and 6 bases respectively, with 8 bases between them. The CDR3 sequence: CASSYSGFNGYTF. CDR3 sequence (DNA): TGTGCCAGCAGTTACTCAGGATTTAATGGCTACACCTTC.

A word on this clonotype: The final CDR3 position lacks the conserved phenylalanine or tryptophan, pointing to a likely read error. V and J are TRBV29-1 and TRBJ2-7; 7 positions agree with TRBD1. Looked up from germline, CDR1 is SQVTM and CDR2 is ANQGSEA. CDR3 length: 12 residues. Unmatched junction bases numbered 5, after V lost 6 bases and J lost 3 bases. As DNA, the CDR3 is TGCAGCGTAAGACGGACAGGCTACGAGCAGTACTAC. Amino acids: CSVRRTGYEQYY.

This clonotype came up a few times. V and J are TRBV20-1 and TRBJ1-5, with D possibly matching TRBD1 (5 bases). Per the germline V gene, CDR1 is DFQATT and CDR2 is SNEGSKA (reference sequence). Trimming cost V 1 base and J 0 bases, with 10 bases left between them. The length of the CDR3 is 15 residues. The CDR3 protein is CSARGQTYSNQPQHF. In nucleotides, the CDR3 is TGCAGTGCTAGAGGACAGACGTATAGCAATCAGCCCCAGCATTTT.

This clonotype was observed at least ten times. The V call is TRBV20-1, the J call TRBJ1-6; unclear D gene. The V gene's germline CDR1 is DFQATT and CDR2 SNEGSKA (reference sequence). The V end lost 3 bases, the J end lost 2 bases, and 8 bases lay between the germline ends. The CDR3 runs to 14 residues. CDR3 in DNA: TGCAGTGCTAGTGCTGTTGCCTATAATTCACCCCTCCACTTT. Protein: CSASAVAYNSPLHF.

This clonotype has a count of ten or more. The chain uses TRBV6-5 and TRBJ2-7; 11 bases line up with TRBD1. Germline V gives CDR1 MNHEY, CDR2 SVGAGI. The CDR3 extends over 15 amino acids. J was trimmed by 2 bases and V by 3 bases; bases with no gene match: 3. The CDR3 loop reads CASSYWDRGTYEQYF. The CDR3, as DNA: TGTGCCAGCAGTTATTGGGACAGGGGGACCTACGAGCAGTACTTC.

This clonotype has a count of ten or more. J is TRBJ1-2 and V is TRBV30, with a tentative D call TRBD1 (5 bases). CDR1 is GTSNPN and CDR2 is SVGIG in the germline V gene (reference sequence). V gave up 8 bases and J gave up 6 bases, with 19 bases separating them. The CDR3 runs 13 residues. The CDR3 nucleotides are TGTGCCGCGAGCAGGGAAAATTCCCATGGCTACACCTTC. It yields the protein CAASRENSHGYTF.

This clonotype was counted many times. This chain uses TRBV30 with TRBJ2-5, with D hard to call. This CDR3 has 12 amino acids. V was shortened by 7 bases and J by 4 bases, with 13 bases between the two germline ends. The germline V gene encodes CDR1 GTSNPN and CDR2 SVGIG (reference sequence). This chain's CDR3 is CASLRPGETQYF. In DNA form, the CDR3 reads TGTGCCTCCCTGAGGCCGGGAGAGACCCAGTACTTC.

This clonotype was observed at least ten times. The chain has TRBV6-2 or TRBV6-3 and TRBJ1-1; no reliable D call. CDR1 and CDR2 from the germline V gene are MNHEY and SVGEGT. V was shortened by 2 bases and J by 0 bases, with 7 bases between the two germline ends. The CDR3 extends over 14 amino acids. The CDR3 loop is CASSYTDMNTEAFF. For the CDR3, the DNA is TGTGCCAGCAGTTACACTGACATGAACACTGAAGCTTTCTTT.

The table lists this clonotype with a few counts. The V gene is TRBV30, the J gene TRBJ2-7; the D gene is possibly TRBD1 (5 bases). The CDR3 spans 12 residues. Germline loops: CDR1 GTSNPN, CDR2 SVGIG (reference sequence). V lost 5 bases, J lost 2 bases, and 10 bases lay in between. CDR3 nucleotide sequence: TGTGCCTGGGGTGACAGAGCCTACGAGCAGTACTTC. Translation gives CAWGDRAYEQYF.

This clonotype occurred a few times. The rearrangement joins TRBV28 to TRBJ1-5; D is unresolved. The CDR3 consists of 13 residues. V lost 3 bases to trimming and J lost 4 bases, with 7 bases between them. Germline CDR1 MDHEN, CDR2 SYDVKM. CDR3 in DNA: TGTGCCAGCAGTTTGATACCAAATCAGCCCCAGCATTTT. This encodes CASSLIPNQPQHF.

This clonotype was picked up many times. V usage is TRBV6-1 and J usage is TRBJ2-2, with D perhaps TRBD2 (6 bases). Deletions cut 3 bases from V and 6 bases from J, with 14 bases between. The CDR3 totals 15 residues. Germline V lookup: CDR1 MNHNS, CDR2 SASEGT. The CDR3 is CASSDWGVRAGELFF. The DNA for the CDR3 is TGTGCCAGCAGTGATTGGGGGGTTAGGGCCGGGGAGCTGTTTTTT.

The CDR3 nucleotides are TGTGCCAGCAACGGGACACCCTCGGGGAATTCACCCCTCCACTTT. Amino acid sequence: CASNGTPSGNSPLHF. V gene TRBV27 combines with J gene TRBJ1-6, with D maybe TRBD1 (6 bases). Germline V CDR1 and CDR2: MNHEY, SMNVEV (reference sequence). The CDR3 consists of 15 residues. Between the trimmed V and J ends, which lost 7 bases and 7 bases, there was a span of 17 bases.

This clonotype was detected ten times or more. V is TRBV7-2 and J is TRBJ2-7; D gene ambiguous. Germline V gives CDR1 SGHTA, CDR2 FQGNSA. CDR3 length: 15 amino acids. The V gene lost 1 base and the J gene lost 3 bases, with 13 bases spanning the gap. The CDR3 reads CASSLGAGVNYEQYF. In nucleotides, the CDR3 is TGTGCCAGCAGCTTAGGAGCAGGCGTTAACTACGAGCAGTACTTC.